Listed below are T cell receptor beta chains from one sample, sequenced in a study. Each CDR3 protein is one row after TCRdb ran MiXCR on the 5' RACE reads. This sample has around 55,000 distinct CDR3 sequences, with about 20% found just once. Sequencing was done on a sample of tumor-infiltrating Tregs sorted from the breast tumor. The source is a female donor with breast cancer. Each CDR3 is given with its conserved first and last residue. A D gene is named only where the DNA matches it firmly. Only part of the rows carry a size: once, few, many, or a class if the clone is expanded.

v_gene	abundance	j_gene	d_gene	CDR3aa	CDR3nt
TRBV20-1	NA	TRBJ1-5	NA	CSARDLIRGSNQPQHF	TGCAGTGCTAGAGATTTGATTCGGGGGAGCAATCAGCCCCAGCATTTT
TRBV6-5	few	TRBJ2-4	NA	CASGDPNAKNIQYF	TGTGCCAGCGGAGACCCGAATGCCAAAAACATTCAGTACTTC
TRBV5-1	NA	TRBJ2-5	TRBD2	CASSTQAGVVGETQYF	TGCGCCAGCAGCACACAAGCGGGAGTGGTTGGAGAGACCCAGTACTTC
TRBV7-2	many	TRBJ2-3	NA	CASSLGQEPYGDTQYF	TGTGCCAGCAGCTTAGGTCAGGAGCCTTATGGAGATACGCAGTATTTT
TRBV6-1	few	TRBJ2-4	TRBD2	CASSEDSSGSNIQYF	TGTGCCAGCAGTGAAGATTCTAGCGGGAGTAACATTCAGTACTTC
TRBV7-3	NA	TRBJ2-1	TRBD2	CASSAGDYIVPYNEQFF	TGTGCCAGCAGCGCGGGGGACTACATCGTACCTTACAATGAGCAGTTCTTC
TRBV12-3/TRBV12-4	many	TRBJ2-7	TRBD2	CASSFASGSEQYF	TGTGCCAGCAGTTTTGCTAGCGGGAGCGAGCAGTACTTC
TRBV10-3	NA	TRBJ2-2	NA	CAISATGELFF	TGTGCCATCAGTGCCACCGGGGAGCTGTTTTTT
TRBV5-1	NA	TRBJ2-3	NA	CASSLSGSTDTQYF	TGCGCCAGCAGCTTGTCGGGGAGCACAGATACGCAGTATTTT
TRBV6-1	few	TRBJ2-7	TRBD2	CASSPGLAGNEQYF	TGTGCCAGCTCCCCGGGACTAGCGGGGAACGAGCAGTACTTC
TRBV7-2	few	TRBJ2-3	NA	CASSPWAGITDTQYF	TGTGCCAGCAGCCCGTGGGCGGGGATCACAGATACGCAGTATTTT
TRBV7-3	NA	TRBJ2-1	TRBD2	CASSTRAGGRDEQFF	TGTGCCAGCAGCACCAGAGCGGGAGGGCGCGATGAGCAGTTCTTC
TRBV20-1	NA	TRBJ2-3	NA	CSADGTSHTDTQYF	TGCAGTGCTGATGGGACTTCCCACACAGATACGCAGTATTTT
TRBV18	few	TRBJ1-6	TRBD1	CASSEGQGNFNSPLHF	TGTGCCAGCTCGGAAGGACAGGGAAACTTTAATTCACCCCTCCACTTT
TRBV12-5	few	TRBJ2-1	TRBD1	CASGLVEGTVKGNEQFF	TGTGCTAGTGGTTTGGTAGAGGGGACAGTGAAGGGGAATGAGCAGTTCTTC
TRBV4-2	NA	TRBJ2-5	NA	CASSQGQFAETQYF	TGTGCCAGCAGCCAAGGCCAATTTGCAGAGACCCAGTACTTC
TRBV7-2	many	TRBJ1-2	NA	CASSDGLVSGGYTF	TGTGCCAGCAGCGATGGTCTGGTCTCTGGTGGCTACACCTTC
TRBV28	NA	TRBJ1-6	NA	CASSLRTRDSPLHF	TGTGCCAGCAGTCTAAGGACAAGGGATTCACCCCTCCACTTT
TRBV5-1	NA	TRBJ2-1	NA	CASSLEGTLNNEQFF	TGCGCCAGCAGCTTGGAAGGGACACTTAACAATGAGCAGTTCTTC
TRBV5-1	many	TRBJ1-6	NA	CASREPGLQSPLHF	TGCGCCAGTAGGGAGCCGGGACTCCAATCACCCCTCCACTTT
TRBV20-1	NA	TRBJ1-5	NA	CSASQSNQPQHF	TGCAGTGCTTCTCAAAGCAATCAGCCCCAGCATTTT
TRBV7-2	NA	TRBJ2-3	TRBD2	CASSSSGTSGRRATDTQYF	TGTGCCAGCAGCTCCTCCGGGACTAGCGGGAGGCGGGCGACAGATACGCAGTATTTT
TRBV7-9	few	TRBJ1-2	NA	CASGMTAYGYTF	TGTGCCAGCGGAATGACGGCCTATGGCTACACCTTC
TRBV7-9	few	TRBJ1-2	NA	CASSLGQSGYTF	TGTGCCAGCAGCTTAGGACAGTCCGGCTACACCTTC